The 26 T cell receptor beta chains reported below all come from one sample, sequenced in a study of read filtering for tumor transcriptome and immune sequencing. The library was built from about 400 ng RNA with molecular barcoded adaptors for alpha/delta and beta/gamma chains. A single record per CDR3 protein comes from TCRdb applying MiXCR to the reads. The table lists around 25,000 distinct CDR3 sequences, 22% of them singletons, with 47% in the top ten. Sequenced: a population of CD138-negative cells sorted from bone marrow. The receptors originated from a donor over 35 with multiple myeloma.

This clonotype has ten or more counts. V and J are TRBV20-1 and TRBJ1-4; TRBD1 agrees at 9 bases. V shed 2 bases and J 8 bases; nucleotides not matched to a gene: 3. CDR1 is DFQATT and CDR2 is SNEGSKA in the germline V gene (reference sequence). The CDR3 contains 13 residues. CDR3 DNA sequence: TGCAGTGCTAGAAAGGGACAGGGAGAAAAACTGTTTTTT. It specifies CSARKGQGEKLFF.

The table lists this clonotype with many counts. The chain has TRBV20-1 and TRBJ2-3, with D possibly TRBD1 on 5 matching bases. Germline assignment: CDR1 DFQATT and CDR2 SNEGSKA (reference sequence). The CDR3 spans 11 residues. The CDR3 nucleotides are TGCAGCCTTACAGGAACAGATACGCAGTATTTT. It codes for CSLTGTDTQYF.

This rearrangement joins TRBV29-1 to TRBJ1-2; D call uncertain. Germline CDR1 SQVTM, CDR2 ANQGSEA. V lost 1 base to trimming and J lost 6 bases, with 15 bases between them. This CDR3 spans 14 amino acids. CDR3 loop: CSVEGSLWFDGYTF. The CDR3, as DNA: TGCAGCGTTGAAGGGAGCTTGTGGTTCGATGGCTACACCTTC.

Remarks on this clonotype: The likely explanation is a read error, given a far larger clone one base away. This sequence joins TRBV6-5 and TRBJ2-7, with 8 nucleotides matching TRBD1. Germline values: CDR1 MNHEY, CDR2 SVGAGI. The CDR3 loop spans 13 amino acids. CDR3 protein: CASSYDRGTERYF. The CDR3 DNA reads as TGTGCCAGCAGTTACGACAGGGGAACGGAGCGGTACTTC.

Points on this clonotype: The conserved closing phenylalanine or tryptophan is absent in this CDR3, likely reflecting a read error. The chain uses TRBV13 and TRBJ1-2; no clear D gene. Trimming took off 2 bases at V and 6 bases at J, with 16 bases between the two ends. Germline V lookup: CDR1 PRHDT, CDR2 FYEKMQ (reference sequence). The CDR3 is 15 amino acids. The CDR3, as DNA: TGTGCCAGCAGCTTAATTGCGGATTATCTAGATGGCTACACCCTC. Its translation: CASSLIADYLDGYTL.

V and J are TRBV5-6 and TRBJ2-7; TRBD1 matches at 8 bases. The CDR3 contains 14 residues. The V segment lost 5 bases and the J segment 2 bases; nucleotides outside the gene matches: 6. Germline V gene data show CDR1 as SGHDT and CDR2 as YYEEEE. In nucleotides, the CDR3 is TGTGCCAGCAGGCGGACAGGGACCCCCTACGAGCAGTACTTC. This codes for CASRRTGTPYEQYF.

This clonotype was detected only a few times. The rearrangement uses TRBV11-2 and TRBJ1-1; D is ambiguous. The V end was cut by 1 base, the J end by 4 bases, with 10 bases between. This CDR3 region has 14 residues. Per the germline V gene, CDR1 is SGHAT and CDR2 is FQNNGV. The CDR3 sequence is CASSLVSGVTEAFF. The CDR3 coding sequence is TGTGCCAGCAGCTTAGTAAGCGGGGTCACTGAAGCTTTCTTT.

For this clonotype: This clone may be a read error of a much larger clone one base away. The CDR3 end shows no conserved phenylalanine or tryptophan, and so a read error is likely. CDR3 sequence (DNA): TGCAGCGTTGAAACAACAAGCGGGGGGAGGGATACGCAGTATTCT. It yields the protein CSVETTSGGRDTQYS. The chain is built from TRBV29-1 and TRBJ2-3; the match to TRBD2 covers 9 bases. The germline V gene has CDR1 SQVTM and CDR2 ANQGSEA. The CDR3 runs to 15 residues. J gave up 6 bases and V 2 bases, and 9 bases lay outside the gene matches.

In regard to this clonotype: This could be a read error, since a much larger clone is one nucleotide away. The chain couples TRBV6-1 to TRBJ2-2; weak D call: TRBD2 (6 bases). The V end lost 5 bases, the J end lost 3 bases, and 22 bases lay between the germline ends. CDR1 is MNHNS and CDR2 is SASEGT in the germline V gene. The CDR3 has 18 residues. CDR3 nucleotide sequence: TGTGCCAGCAGTAAAAAGCGGGCGGGGCTCATGTACACCGGGGAGCTGTTTTTT. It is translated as CASSKKRAGLMYTGELFF.

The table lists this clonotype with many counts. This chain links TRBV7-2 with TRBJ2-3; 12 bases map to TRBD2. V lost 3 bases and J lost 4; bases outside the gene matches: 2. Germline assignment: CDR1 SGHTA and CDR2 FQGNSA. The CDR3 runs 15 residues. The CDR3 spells CASSLSSGGADTQYF. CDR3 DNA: TGTGCCAGCAGCTTGTCTAGCGGGGGGGCAGATACGCAGTATTTT.

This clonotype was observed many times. The CDR3 nucleotides read TGCAGTGCTAGAGGGGGACAGATAAACATTCAGTACTTC. It specifies CSARGGQINIQYF. This sequence joins TRBV20-1 and TRBJ2-4; TRBD1 matches 7 bases. The CDR3 spans 13 residues. J gave up 6 bases and V 1 base, and 3 bases lay outside the gene matches. Germline CDR1 is DFQATT and CDR2 is SNEGSKA (reference sequence).

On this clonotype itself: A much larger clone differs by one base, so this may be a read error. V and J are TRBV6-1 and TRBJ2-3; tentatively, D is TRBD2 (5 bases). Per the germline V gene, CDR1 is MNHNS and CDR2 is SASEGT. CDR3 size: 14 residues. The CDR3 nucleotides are TGTGCCAGCAGTGAAGTACTAGTAGGAGATACGCGGTATTTT. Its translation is CASSEVLVGDTRYF.

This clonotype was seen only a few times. The chain's CDR3 is CSVVDPGQKLFF. The DNA of the CDR3 is TGCAGCGTTGTGGACCCTGGGCAAAAACTGTTTTTT. The rearrangement links TRBV29-1 to TRBJ1-4; D remains unclear. The CDR3 has 12 amino acids. V was shortened by 4 bases and J by 9 bases, with 12 bases between the two germline ends. The germline V gene encodes CDR1 SQVTM and CDR2 ANQGSEA.

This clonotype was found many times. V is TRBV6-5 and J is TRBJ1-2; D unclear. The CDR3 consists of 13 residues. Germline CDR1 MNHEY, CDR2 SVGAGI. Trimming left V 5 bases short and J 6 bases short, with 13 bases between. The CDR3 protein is CASSRTGRDGYTF. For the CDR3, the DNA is TGTGCCAGCAGTCGGACCGGGCGGGATGGCTACACCTTC.

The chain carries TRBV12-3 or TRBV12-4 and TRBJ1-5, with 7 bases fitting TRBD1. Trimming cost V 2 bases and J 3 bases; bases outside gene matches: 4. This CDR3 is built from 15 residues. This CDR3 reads CASSLQGGFNQPQHF. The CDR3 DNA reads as TGTGCCAGCAGTTTACAGGGGGGGTTCAATCAGCCCCAGCATTTT.

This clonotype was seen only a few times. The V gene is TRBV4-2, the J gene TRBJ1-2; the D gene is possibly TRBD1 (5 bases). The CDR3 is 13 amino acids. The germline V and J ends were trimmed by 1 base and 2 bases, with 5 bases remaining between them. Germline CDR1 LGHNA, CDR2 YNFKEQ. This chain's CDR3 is CASSQAGNYGYTF. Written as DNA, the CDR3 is TGTGCCAGCAGCCAAGCAGGGAACTATGGCTACACCTTC.

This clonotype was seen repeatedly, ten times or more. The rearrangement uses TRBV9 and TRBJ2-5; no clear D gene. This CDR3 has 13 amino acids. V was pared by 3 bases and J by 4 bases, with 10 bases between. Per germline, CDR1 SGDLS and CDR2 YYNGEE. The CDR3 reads CASSGSAGETQYF. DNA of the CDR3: TGTGCCAGCAGCGGATCAGCCGGAGAGACCCAGTACTTC.

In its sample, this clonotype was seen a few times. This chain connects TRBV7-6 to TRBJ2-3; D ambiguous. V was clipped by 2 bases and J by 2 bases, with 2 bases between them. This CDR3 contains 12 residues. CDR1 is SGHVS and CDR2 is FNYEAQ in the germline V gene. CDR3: CASSLHTDTQYF. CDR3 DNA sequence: TGTGCCAGCAGCTTACACACAGATACGCAGTATTTT.

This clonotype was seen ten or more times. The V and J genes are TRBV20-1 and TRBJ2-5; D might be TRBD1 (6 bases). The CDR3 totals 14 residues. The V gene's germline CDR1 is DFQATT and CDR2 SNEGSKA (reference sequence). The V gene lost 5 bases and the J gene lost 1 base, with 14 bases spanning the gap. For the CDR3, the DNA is TGCAGTGCTTACTACAGGGTAGGCCAAGAGACCCAGTACTTC. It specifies CSAYYRVGQETQYF.

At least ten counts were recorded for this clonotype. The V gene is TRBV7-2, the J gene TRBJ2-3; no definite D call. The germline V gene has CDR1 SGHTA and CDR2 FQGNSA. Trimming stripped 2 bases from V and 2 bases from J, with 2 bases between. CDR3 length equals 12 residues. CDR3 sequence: CASSLSTDTQYF. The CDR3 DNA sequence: TGTGCCAGCAGCTTATCCACAGATACGCAGTATTTT.

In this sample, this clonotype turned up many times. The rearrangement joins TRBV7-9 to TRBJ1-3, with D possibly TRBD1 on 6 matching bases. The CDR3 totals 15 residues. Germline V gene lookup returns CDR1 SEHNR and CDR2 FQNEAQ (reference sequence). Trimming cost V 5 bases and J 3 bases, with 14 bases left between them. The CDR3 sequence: CASSQTTGIGNTIYF. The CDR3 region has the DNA TGTGCCAGCAGCCAGACCACAGGGATTGGAAACACCATATATTTT.

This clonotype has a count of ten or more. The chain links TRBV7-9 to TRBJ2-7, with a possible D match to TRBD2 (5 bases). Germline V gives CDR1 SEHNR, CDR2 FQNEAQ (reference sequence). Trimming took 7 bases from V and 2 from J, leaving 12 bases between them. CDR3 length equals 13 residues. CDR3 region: CASTSGETYEQYF. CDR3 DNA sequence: TGTGCCAGCACCTCCGGGGAAACCTACGAGCAGTACTTC.

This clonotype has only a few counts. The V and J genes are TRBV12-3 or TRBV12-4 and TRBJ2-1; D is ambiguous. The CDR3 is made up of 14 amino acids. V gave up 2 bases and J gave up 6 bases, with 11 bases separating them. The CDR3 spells CASSLLEGSNEQFF. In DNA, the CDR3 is TGTGCCAGCAGTTTATTAGAAGGGTCCAATGAGCAGTTCTTC.

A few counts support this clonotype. CDR3 in DNA: TGTGCCAGCAGCTTGCCCAGTTCCACAGATACGCAGTATTTT. Amino acid sequence: CASSLPSSTDTQYF. The chain uses TRBV5-4 and TRBJ2-3; D is unclear. CDR1 is SGHNT, CDR2 YYREEE, per germline (reference sequence). This CDR3 is built from 14 residues. V lost 1 base and J lost 2, with 8 bases in between. Looking up the rest from reference TRBV5-4 and TRBJ2-3 gives the full variable domain: ETGVTQSPTHLIKTRGQQVTLRCSSQSGHNTVSWYQQALGQGPQFIFQYYREEENGRGNFPPRFSGLQFPNYSSELNVNALELDDSALYLCASSLPSSTDTQYFGPGTRLTVL.

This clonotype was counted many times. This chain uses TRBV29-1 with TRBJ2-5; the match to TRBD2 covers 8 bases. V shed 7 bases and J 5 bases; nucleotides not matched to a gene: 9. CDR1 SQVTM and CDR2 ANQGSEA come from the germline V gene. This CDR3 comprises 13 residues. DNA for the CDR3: TGCAGCGGGAGCGGGGGACGAGGGGAGACCCAGTACTTC. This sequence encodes CSGSGGRGETQYF.

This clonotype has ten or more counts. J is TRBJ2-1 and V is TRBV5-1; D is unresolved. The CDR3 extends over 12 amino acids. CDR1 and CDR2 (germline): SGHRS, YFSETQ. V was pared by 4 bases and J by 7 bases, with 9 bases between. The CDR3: CASSLGSNEQFF. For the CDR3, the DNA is TGCGCCAGCAGCCTAGGTTCAAATGAGCAGTTCTTC.